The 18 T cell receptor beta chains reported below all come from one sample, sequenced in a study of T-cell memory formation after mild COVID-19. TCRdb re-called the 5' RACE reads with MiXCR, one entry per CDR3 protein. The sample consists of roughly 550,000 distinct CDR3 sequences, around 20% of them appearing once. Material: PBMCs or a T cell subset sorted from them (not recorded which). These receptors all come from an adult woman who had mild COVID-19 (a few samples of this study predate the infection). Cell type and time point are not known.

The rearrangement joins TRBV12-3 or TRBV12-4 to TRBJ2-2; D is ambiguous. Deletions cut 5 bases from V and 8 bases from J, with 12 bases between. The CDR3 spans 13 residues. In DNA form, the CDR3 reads TGTGCCAGCAGTCTGGGCACTGGGGGGGAGCTGTTTTTT. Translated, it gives CASSLGTGGELFF.

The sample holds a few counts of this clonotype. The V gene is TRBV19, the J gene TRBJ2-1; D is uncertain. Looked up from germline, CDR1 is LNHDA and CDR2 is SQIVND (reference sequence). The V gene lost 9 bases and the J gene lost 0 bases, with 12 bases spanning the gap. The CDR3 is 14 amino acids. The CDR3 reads CASAPTSSYNEQFF. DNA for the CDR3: TGTGCCAGCGCCCCTACCAGCTCCTACAATGAGCAGTTCTTC.

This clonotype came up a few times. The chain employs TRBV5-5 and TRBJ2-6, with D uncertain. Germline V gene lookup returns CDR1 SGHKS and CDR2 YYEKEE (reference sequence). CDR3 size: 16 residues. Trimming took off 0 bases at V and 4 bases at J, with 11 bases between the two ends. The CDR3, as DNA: TGTGCCAGCAGCTTGGTTCACTTAGGGGGGGCCAACGTCCTGACTTTC. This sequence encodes CASSLVHLGGANVLTF.

The CDR3 sequence: CASSVWDNSYEQYF. The DNA for the CDR3 is TGTGCCAGCAGCGTATGGGACAACTCCTACGAGCAGTACTTC. This chain uses TRBV9 with TRBJ2-7; D is perhaps TRBD1 (6 bases). Germline V gene sequence: CDR1 SGDLS, CDR2 YYNGEE. This CDR3 spans 14 amino acids. The V end lost 1 base, the J end lost 0 bases, and 8 bases lay between the germline ends.

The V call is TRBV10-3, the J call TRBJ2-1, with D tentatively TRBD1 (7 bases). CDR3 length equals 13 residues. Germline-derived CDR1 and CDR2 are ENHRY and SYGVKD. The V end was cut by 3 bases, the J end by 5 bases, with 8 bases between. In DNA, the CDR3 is TGTGCCATCAGTGACAGGGGGGACAATGAGCAGTTCTTC. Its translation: CAISDRGDNEQFF.

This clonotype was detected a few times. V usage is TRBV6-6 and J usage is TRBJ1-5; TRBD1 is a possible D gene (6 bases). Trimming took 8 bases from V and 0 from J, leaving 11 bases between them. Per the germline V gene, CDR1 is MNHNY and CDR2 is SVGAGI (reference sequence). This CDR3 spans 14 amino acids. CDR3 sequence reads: CASLRGGSNQPQHF. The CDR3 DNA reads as TGTGCCAGCTTGAGGGGGGGTAGCAATCAGCCCCAGCATTTT.

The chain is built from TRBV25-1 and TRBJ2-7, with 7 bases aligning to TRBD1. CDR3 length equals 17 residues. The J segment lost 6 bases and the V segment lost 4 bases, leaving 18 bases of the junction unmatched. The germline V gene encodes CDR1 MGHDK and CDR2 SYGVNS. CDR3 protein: CASSGPTTDRVQGEQYF. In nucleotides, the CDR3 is TGTGCCAGCAGTGGGCCAACTACTGACAGGGTTCAAGGCGAGCAGTACTTC.

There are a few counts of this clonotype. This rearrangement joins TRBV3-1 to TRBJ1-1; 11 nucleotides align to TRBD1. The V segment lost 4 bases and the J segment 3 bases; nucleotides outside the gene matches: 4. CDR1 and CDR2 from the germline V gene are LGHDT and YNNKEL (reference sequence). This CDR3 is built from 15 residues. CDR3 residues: CASSPGQGAYTEAFF. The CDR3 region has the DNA TGTGCCAGCAGCCCAGGACAGGGGGCATACACTGAAGCTTTCTTT.

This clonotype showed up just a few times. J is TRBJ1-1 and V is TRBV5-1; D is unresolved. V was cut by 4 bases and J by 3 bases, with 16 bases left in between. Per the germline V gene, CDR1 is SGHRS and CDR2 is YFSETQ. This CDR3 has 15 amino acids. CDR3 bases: TGCGCCAGCAGCCCGGGTGATACACCATACACTGAAGCTTTCTTT. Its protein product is CASSPGDTPYTEAFF.

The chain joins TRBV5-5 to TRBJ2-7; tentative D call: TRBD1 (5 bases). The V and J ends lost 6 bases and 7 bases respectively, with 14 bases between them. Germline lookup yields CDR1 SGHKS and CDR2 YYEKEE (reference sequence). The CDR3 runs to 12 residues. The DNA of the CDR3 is TGTGCCAGCACCCGCCCTCAGGGTGAGCAGTACTTC. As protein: CASTRPQGEQYF.

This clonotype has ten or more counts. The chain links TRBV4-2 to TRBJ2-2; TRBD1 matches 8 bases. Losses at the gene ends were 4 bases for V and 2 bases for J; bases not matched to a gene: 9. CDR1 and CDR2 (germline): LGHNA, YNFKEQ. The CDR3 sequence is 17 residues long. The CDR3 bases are TGTGCCAGCAGCCTCCTCCCGGGACAGGTTAACACCGGGGAGCTGTTTTTT. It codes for CASSLLPGQVNTGELFF.

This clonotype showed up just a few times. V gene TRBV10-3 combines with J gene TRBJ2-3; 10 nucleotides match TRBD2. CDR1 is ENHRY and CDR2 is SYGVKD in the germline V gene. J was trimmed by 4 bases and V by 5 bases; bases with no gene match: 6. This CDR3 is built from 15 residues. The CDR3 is CAISSAGGPSDTQYF. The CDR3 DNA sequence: TGTGCCATCAGTTCAGCGGGGGGGCCCTCAGATACGCAGTATTTT.

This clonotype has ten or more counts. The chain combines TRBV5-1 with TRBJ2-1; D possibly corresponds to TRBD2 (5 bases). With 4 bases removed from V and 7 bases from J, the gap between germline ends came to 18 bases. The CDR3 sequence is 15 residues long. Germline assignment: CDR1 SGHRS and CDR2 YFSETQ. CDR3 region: CASSQKAEVRNEQFF. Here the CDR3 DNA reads TGCGCCAGCAGCCAAAAAGCGGAGGTCAGGAATGAGCAGTTCTTC.

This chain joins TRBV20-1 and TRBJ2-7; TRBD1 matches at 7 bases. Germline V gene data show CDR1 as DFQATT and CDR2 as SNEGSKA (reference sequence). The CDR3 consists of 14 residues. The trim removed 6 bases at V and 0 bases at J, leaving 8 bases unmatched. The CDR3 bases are TGCAGTGCACGCGACAGGGTGGGCTCCTACGAGCAGTACTTC. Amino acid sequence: CSARDRVGSYEQYF.

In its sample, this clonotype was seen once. DNA of the CDR3: TGCGCCAGCAGCCCTACTAGCTCAGCCAAAAACATTCAGTACTTC. It is translated as CASSPTSSAKNIQYF. The chain recombines TRBV4-1 with TRBJ2-4, with TRBD2 as a possible D gene (6 bases). The germline V and J ends were trimmed by 4 bases and 0 bases, with 10 bases remaining between them. The CDR3 runs 15 residues. The germline V gene encodes CDR1 MGHRA and CDR2 YSYEKL.

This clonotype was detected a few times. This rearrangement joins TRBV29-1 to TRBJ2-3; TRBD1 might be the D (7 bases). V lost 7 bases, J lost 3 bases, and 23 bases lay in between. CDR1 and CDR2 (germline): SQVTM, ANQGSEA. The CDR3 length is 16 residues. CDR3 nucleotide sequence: TGCAGCGCAGCCCCCGGGACAGAGGAGGGGACAGATACGCAGTATTTT. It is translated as CSAAPGTEEGTDTQYF.

CDR3 nucleotide sequence: TGTGCCAGCAGCCCCACCGACAGATATGAAGCTTTCTTT. Encoded protein: CASSPTDRYEAFF. V and J are TRBV9 and TRBJ1-1; D is perhaps TRBD1 (5 bases). V was cut by 4 bases and J by 7 bases, with 14 bases left in between. Germline V gene lookup returns CDR1 SGDLS and CDR2 YYNGEE. There are 13 residues in the CDR3.

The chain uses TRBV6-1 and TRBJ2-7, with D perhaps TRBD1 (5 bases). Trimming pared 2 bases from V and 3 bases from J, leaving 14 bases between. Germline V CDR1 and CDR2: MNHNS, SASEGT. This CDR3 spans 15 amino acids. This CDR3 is CASSEIAGTGYEQYF. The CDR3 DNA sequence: TGTGCCAGCAGTGAAATCGCAGGAACAGGCTACGAGCAGTACTTC.